In this sample, the clone carrying this T cell receptor beta chain turned up once. Primers used in a second PCR of roughly 6 to 11 cycles were a sample-barcoded 5' primer and a J-beta primer mix. Each CDR3 protein is one row after TCRdb ran MiXCR on the 5' RACE reads. The sample lists 1.5 million or so distinct CDR3 sequences; roughly 40% were seen once. The CDR3 loop spans 12 amino acids. Germline-derived CDR1 and CDR2 are SEHNR and FQNEAQ (reference sequence). V was shortened by 0 bases and J by 7 bases, with 6 bases between the two germline ends. The data originate from a study of blood T cells in healthy people across ages.

This rearrangement joins TRBV7-9 to TRBJ1-1; D is uncertain. The sequencing input was blood. This TCR came from a woman younger than 30 in good health. This CDR3 is CASSLAYSEAFF. The CDR3 nucleotides are TGTGCCAGCAGCTTAGCGTACAGTGAAGCTTTCTTT.